These 30 T cell receptor beta chains share one sample of origin, sequenced in a study of cytomegalovirus exposure and HLA in healthy donors. PCR primers comprised 60 Vbeta and 13 Jbeta primers. The repertoire was sequenced with immunoSEQ multiplex PCR; TCRdb's copy has only in-frame clones and lacks some. Here the sample spans some 100,000 clones, almost 75% being singletons. The sequencing sample was made of PBMCs. The receptors were gathered from a man aged 35-49 years in good health and CMV-seronegative.

The chain is built from TRBV5-1 and TRBJ1-4; 8 positions match TRBD1. V lost 4 bases, J lost 7 bases, and 9 bases stayed unmatched. CDR3 size: 15 residues. Germline V gene sequence: CDR1 SGHRS, CDR2 YFSETQ. The CDR3 sequence is CASSPAGGASEKLFF. CDR3 nucleotides: TGCGCCAGCAGCCCGGCAGGGGGCGCTTCTGAAAAACTGTTTTTT.

The table lists this clone with a count of one. V is TRBV7-9 and J is TRBJ2-5; 8 nucleotides line up with TRBD2. This CDR3 region has 13 residues. V lost 4 bases, J lost 5 bases, and 3 bases stayed unmatched. Germline CDR1 is SEHNR and CDR2 is FQNEAQ (reference sequence). CDR3 nucleotides: TGTGCCAGCAGCTGGCCTAGCGGGGAGACCCAGTACTTC. Protein product: CASSWPSGETQYF.

This sequence joins TRBV29-1 and TRBJ1-1, with 7 bases matching TRBD1. There are 16 residues in the CDR3. Per the germline V gene, CDR1 is SQVTM and CDR2 is ANQGSEA. V dropped 0 bases and J dropped 1; count of bases not matched to a gene: 8. The DNA of the CDR3 is TGCAGCGTTGAAGAACTGACAGGGTTGGCGAACACTGAAGCTTTCTTT. Residues: CSVEELTGLANTEAFF.

The rearrangement links TRBV2 to TRBJ1-1; perhaps TRBD1 as D (6 bases). Germline values: CDR1 SNHLY, CDR2 FYNNEI. The CDR3 spans 14 residues. V lost 6 bases, J lost 0 bases, and 11 bases lay in between. CDR3 in amino acids: CASSDRRMNTEAFF. CDR3 coding DNA: TGTGCCAGCAGCGACAGGCGCATGAACACTGAAGCTTTCTTT.

The V call is TRBV2, the J call TRBJ1-1, with D possibly being TRBD1 (5 bases). The V end lost 2 bases, the J end lost 11 bases, and 18 bases lay between the germline ends. Germline CDR1 reads SNHLY; CDR2 reads FYNNEI. The CDR3 is made up of 14 amino acids. CDR3 coding DNA: TGTGCCAGCAGTGAAATGATGGGTGGGGCTGGGGCTTTCTTT. This translates into CASSEMMGGAGAFF.

The rearrangement joins TRBV15 to TRBJ1-1; D is possibly TRBD1 (5 bases). This CDR3 is built from 14 residues. Trimming took 4 bases from V and 0 from J, leaving 9 bases between them. In germline, CDR1 is LNHNV, CDR2 YYDKDF (reference sequence). DNA of the CDR3: TGTGCCACCAGCACGAGACAGCTGAACACTGAAGCTTTCTTT. It yields the protein CATSTRQLNTEAFF.

J is TRBJ1-2 and V is TRBV7-6; D ambiguous. There are 13 residues in the CDR3. Germline V lookup: CDR1 SGHVS, CDR2 FNYEAQ. The V end was cut by 5 bases, the J end by 3 bases, with 10 bases between. As DNA, the CDR3 is TGTGCCAGCAGCCCGTCTTTCGACTATGGCTACACCTTC. Encoded protein: CASSPSFDYGYTF.

This chain connects TRBV4-3 to TRBJ2-3, with D possibly being TRBD2 (7 bases). The CDR3 has 15 residues. The germline CDR1 and CDR2 sequences are LGHNA and YSLEER. Trimming took off 1 base at V and 1 base at J, with 9 bases between the two ends. The CDR3 bases are TGCGCCAGCAGCCAAGGGCGGGGGCGCACAGATACGCAGTATTTT. Translated: CASSQGRGRTDTQYF.

V is TRBV5-1 and J is TRBJ1-2; a possible D gene is TRBD1 (5 bases). Trimming stripped 0 bases from V and 2 bases from J, with 11 bases between. The CDR3 extends over 15 amino acids. The germline CDR1 and CDR2 sequences are SGHRS and YFSETQ. The CDR3 coding sequence is TGCGCCAGCAGCTTGGGGCAGGGTGACAACTATGGCTACACCTTC. It is translated as CASSLGQGDNYGYTF.

This rearrangement joins TRBV6-5 to TRBJ2-7; 14 bases agree with TRBD2. Trimming removed 3 bases from V and 4 bases from J; junction bases left unmatched: 2. This CDR3 is built from 15 residues. Germline CDR1 and CDR2: MNHEY and SVGAGI. CDR3 residues: CASSYRTSGGYEQYF. CDR3 sequence (DNA): TGTGCCAGCAGTTATAGGACTAGCGGGGGGTACGAGCAGTACTTC.

The chain couples TRBV9 to TRBJ2-7, with TRBD2 identical over 8 bases. This CDR3 contains 16 residues. Per the germline V gene, CDR1 is SGDLS and CDR2 is YYNGEE. Trimming at V came to 0 bases and at J to 0 bases, leaving 5 bases not matched to a gene. CDR3 sequence (DNA): TGTGCCAGCAGCGTAGATCCTAGCGGGCGCTCCTACGAGCAGTACTTC. Translation gives CASSVDPSGRSYEQYF.

The rearrangement uses TRBV6-6 and TRBJ2-5; 9 bases are shared with TRBD1. TRBJ2-7 matches the DNA end more closely, so the J call is doubtful. The CDR3 is 15 residues long. The germline gives CDR1 MNHNY, CDR2 SVGAGI (reference sequence). CDR3 DNA: TGTGCCAGCAGTAAATCCCGGGACAGGGATTCCGAGCAGTACTTC. It is translated as CASSKSRDRDSEQYF.

The chain joins TRBV11-3 to TRBJ2-3, with TRBD1 matching over 7 bases. Per the germline V gene, CDR1 is SGHNT and CDR2 is YENEEA. J lost 1 base, V lost 1 base, and 2 bases had no gene match. The CDR3 is 15 residues long. CDR3 in DNA: TGTGCCAGCAGCTTAGGACAGGGCGGCACAGATACGCAGTATTTT. Its protein is CASSLGQGGTDTQYF.

The chain joins TRBV28 to TRBJ1-1; a possible D gene is TRBD1 (5 bases). CDR1 MDHEN and CDR2 SYDVKM come from the germline V gene. V dropped 0 bases and J dropped 4 bases, with 12 bases sitting between them. The CDR3 loop spans 15 amino acids. DNA for the CDR3: TGTGCCAGCAGTTTATGGGGGGGAGGGAGCACTGAAGCTTTCTTT. Translation: CASSLWGGGSTEAFF.

This clone was seen a single time. V usage is TRBV4-3 and J usage is TRBJ2-3; 7 bases are a match to TRBD2. The trim removed 0 bases at V and 1 base at J, leaving 16 bases unmatched. CDR1 LGHNA and CDR2 YSLEER come from the germline V gene. This CDR3 spans 20 amino acids. The CDR3 loop reads CASSQDLGGGHSSGTDTQYF. The CDR3 coding sequence is TGCGCCAGCAGCCAAGATCTAGGCGGGGGTCATTCATCCGGCACAGATACGCAGTATTTT.

This clone occurred a few times. This sequence joins TRBV9 and TRBJ2-1; TRBD2 might be the D (6 bases). The CDR3 totals 18 residues. CDR1 is SGDLS, CDR2 YYNGEE, per germline. V gave up 0 bases and J gave up 1 base, with 17 bases separating them. DNA of the CDR3: TGTGCCAGCAGCGTAGGAGGAGGGGCTCCGGGGTCCTACAATGAGCAGTTCTTC. This codes for CASSVGGGAPGSYNEQFF.

The rearrangement uses TRBV5-6 and TRBJ1-6; the D is unclear. With 0 bases removed from V and 6 bases from J, the gap between germline ends came to 19 bases. Germline V gene data show CDR1 as SGHDT and CDR2 as YYEEEE. The CDR3 runs to 18 residues. The CDR3 reads CASSLDVKSHELNSPLHF. DNA for the CDR3: TGTGCCAGCAGCTTGGACGTGAAGAGTCATGAACTTAATTCACCCCTCCACTTT.

V usage is TRBV7-8 and J usage is TRBJ1-2; tentatively, D is TRBD1 (6 bases). The CDR3 covers 14 residues. V lost 2 bases to trimming and J lost 6 bases, with 13 bases between them. Germline-derived CDR1 and CDR2 are SGHVS and FQNEAQ. CDR3 nucleotides: TGTGCCAGCAGCTTAACTACAGGGACTAATGGCTACACCTTC. It translates to CASSLTTGTNGYTF.

The CDR3 region is CASSPSPGGGALNEQFF. CDR3 nucleotide sequence: TGTGCCAGCAGCCCATCCCCTGGCGGGGGGGCGCTTAATGAGCAGTTCTTC. The V and J genes are TRBV9 and TRBJ2-1; 9 bases map to TRBD2. The trim removed 4 bases at V and 7 bases at J, leaving 15 bases unmatched. This CDR3 contains 17 residues. The germline V gene has CDR1 SGDLS and CDR2 YYNGEE.

This clone appeared a single time. The chain recombines TRBV4-1 with TRBJ2-3; tentatively, D is TRBD1 (5 bases). CDR3 size: 13 residues. V lost 5 bases to trimming and J lost 13 bases, with 19 bases between them. Germline V lookup: CDR1 MGHRA, CDR2 YSYEKL. The chain's CDR3 is CASSFQAGQIEYF. The CDR3 DNA is TGCGCCAGCAGCTTCCAGGCCGGACAAATTGAGTATTTT.

The chain links TRBV28 to TRBJ2-1; 13 bases align to TRBD2. Germline-derived CDR1 and CDR2 are MDHEN and SYDVKM. The V segment lost 2 bases and the J segment 10 bases; nucleotides outside the gene matches: 5. The CDR3 is made up of 15 amino acids. CDR3 in amino acids: CASSLGTSGVREQFF. As DNA, the CDR3 is TGTGCCAGCAGTTTAGGGACTAGCGGGGTGAGGGAGCAGTTCTTC.

CDR3 in amino acids: CASSDSSSTDTQYF. In DNA, the CDR3 is TGTGCCAGCAGTGACTCCTCTAGCACAGATACGCAGTATTTT. This sequence joins TRBV2 and TRBJ2-3, with D unclear. Germline lookup yields CDR1 SNHLY and CDR2 FYNNEI. The CDR3 consists of 14 residues. Trimming removed 3 bases at V and 0 bases at J, with 7 bases between.

This chain connects TRBV15 to TRBJ2-7, with TRBD1 as a possible D gene (5 bases). V was clipped by 5 bases and J by 0 bases, with 17 bases between them. In germline, CDR1 is LNHNV, CDR2 YYDKDF (reference sequence). CDR3 length: 16 amino acids. The CDR3 region is CATSALYPGNSYEQYF. The DNA for the CDR3 is TGTGCCACCAGCGCGCTTTACCCAGGGAACTCCTACGAGCAGTACTTC.

This chain joins TRBV6-5 and TRBJ2-5; TRBD2 aligns across 8 bases. Trimming cost V 6 bases and J 4 bases; bases outside gene matches: 7. Germline CDR1 MNHEY, CDR2 SVGAGI. The CDR3 covers 14 residues. Written as DNA, the CDR3 is TGTGCCAGCAGCCGGGGGGGCCGAAGAGAGACCCAGTACTTC. Translated, it gives CASSRGGRRETQYF.

This sequence joins TRBV6-1 and TRBJ2-6; maybe TRBD2 (5 bases). The germline V and J ends were trimmed by 4 bases and 4 bases, with 11 bases remaining between them. The CDR3 spans 15 residues. The germline gives CDR1 MNHNS, CDR2 SASEGT. Written as DNA, the CDR3 is TGTGCCAGCAGTGGTCGGGATAGGGGGGCCAACGTCCTGACTTTC. Its translation is CASSGRDRGANVLTF.

This clone was found once. V usage is TRBV7-2 and J usage is TRBJ2-1; TRBD1 agrees at 10 bases. CDR3 length: 15 amino acids. The V and J ends lost 1 base and 8 bases, in that order; junction bases with no gene match: 5. The V gene's germline CDR1 is SGHTA and CDR2 FQGNSA. CDR3 coding DNA: TGTGCCAGCAGCTTAGGGACAGGGGGATCCGATGAGCAGTTCTTC. As protein: CASSLGTGGSDEQFF.

The chain joins TRBV19 to TRBJ2-5; D is ambiguous. CDR1 and CDR2 (germline): LNHDA, SQIVND (reference sequence). This CDR3 has 13 residues. Trimming left V 6 bases short and J 3 bases short, with 11 bases between. In nucleotides, the CDR3 is TGTGCCAGTAGATCGGTGGTCGAAGAGACCCAGTACTTC. Amino acids: CASRSVVEETQYF.

The chain has TRBV4-3 and TRBJ1-4; 7 bases agree with TRBD1. The germline V gene encodes CDR1 LGHNA and CDR2 YSLEER. This CDR3 region has 15 residues. After removal of 4 bases from V and 8 bases from J, the junction contained 10 bases not matched to a gene. CDR3: CASSLGTAQKEKLFF. The CDR3 nucleotides are TGCGCCAGCAGCCTTGGGACAGCCCAGAAGGAAAAACTGTTTTTT.

Only a few counts were recorded for this clone. The chain employs TRBV5-8 and TRBJ1-1, with D perhaps matching TRBD1 (5 bases). The CDR3 has 16 residues. Trimming removed 2 bases at V and 4 bases at J, with 18 bases between. Germline lookup yields CDR1 SGHTS and CDR2 YDEGEE. This CDR3 is CASSFPLLVGGTEAFF. The CDR3 DNA sequence: TGTGCCAGCAGCTTTCCTCTACTGGTCGGGGGCACTGAAGCTTTCTTT.

This rearrangement joins TRBV20-1 to TRBJ2-3; unclear D gene. Germline lookup yields CDR1 DFQATT and CDR2 SNEGSKA (reference sequence). There are 11 residues in the CDR3. V was trimmed by 5 bases and J by 10 bases, leaving 13 bases between them. CDR3 coding DNA: TGCAGTGCTTTCTCCCTTGGAGCGCAGTATTTT. Protein sequence: CSAFSLGAQYF.